The 23 T cell receptor beta chains in this list originate from one sample, sequenced in a study of naive and memory T cell subsets (dated by TCRdb to the late 2010s). Library generation was performed with UMI-ligation and nested PCR. Sequencing used an Illumina MiSeq. The beta constant-region primer was an equimolar mix of two oligonucleotides covering both TRBC1 and TRBC2. Four rounds of PCR were used to amplify ligated cDNA, with nested alpha and beta constant-region primers being used together with the SP2 primer. The public reads were reanalyzed by TCRdb: fastp trimming at Q25, MiXCR alignment, in-frame beta chains only. When rows share a CDR3 protein, they turn into one entry using the most common DNA and genes. This sample holds about 100,000 distinct CDR3 sequences; roughly 15% were observed only once. The ten largest clonotypes hold approximately 2.8% of the sample. Results the study describes overall, beyond this receptor: A few larger clonotypes were present in naive repertoires, especially CD8 naive repertoires, and these clonotypes were possibly memory cells re-expressing CD45RA.

Their antigen targets remain unknown. The sequencing sample was made of naive CD8+ T cells from blood. The cell subset or site label, as the study defines it: naive T cells, CD45RA high CD27+. The receptors originated from a human donor in good health.

This clonotype came up many times. This chain connects TRBV12-3 or TRBV12-4 to TRBJ1-1; D ambiguous. V lost 3 bases to trimming and J lost 3 bases, with 5 bases between them. CDR3 length: 12 residues. The CDR3, as DNA: TGTGCCAGCAGTTTCGTCTACACTGAAGCTTTCTTT. This gives the protein CASSFVYTEAFF.

The sample holds a few counts of this clonotype. V gene TRBV7-9 combines with J gene TRBJ2-3; 11 bases line up with TRBD2. V dropped 5 bases and J dropped 2; count of bases not matched to a gene: 3. This CDR3 contains 15 residues. The germline V gene encodes CDR1 SEHNR and CDR2 FQNEAQ (reference sequence). The CDR3 spells CASSLGLADTDTQYF. The CDR3 bases are TGTGCCAGCAGCCTGGGACTAGCGGACACAGATACGCAGTATTTT.

The chain uses TRBV7-9 and TRBJ1-2, with 7 bases lining up with TRBD1. J gave up 3 bases and V 5 bases, and 6 bases lay outside the gene matches. Germline loops: CDR1 SEHNR, CDR2 FQNEAQ (reference sequence). This CDR3 spans 14 amino acids. The CDR3 loop reads CASSGGGADYGYTF. DNA for the CDR3: TGTGCCAGCAGCGGAGGGGGCGCGGACTATGGCTACACCTTC.

The V gene is TRBV12-3 or TRBV12-4, the J gene TRBJ1-5; TRBD1 matches 8 bases. V shed 0 bases and J 4 bases; nucleotides not matched to a gene: 5. CDR3 size: 16 residues. The CDR3 DNA follows: TGTGCCAGCAGTTTAGCGCGACAGGGGAGGAATCAGCCCCAGCATTTT. Protein: CASSLARQGRNQPQHF.

This rearrangement joins TRBV5-1 to TRBJ2-7, with 9 bases lining up with TRBD1. Trimming removed 7 bases from V and 6 bases from J; junction bases left unmatched: 8. CDR1 and CDR2 from the germline V gene are SGHRS and YFSETQ. The CDR3 has 13 residues. As DNA, the CDR3 is TGCGCCAGCGGGGGGACAGGGTTGCGCGAGCAGTACTTC. Encoded protein: CASGGTGLREQYF.

The CDR3 protein is CASSHEGGVDNEQFF. The CDR3, as DNA: TGCGCCAGCAGCCATGAGGGAGGGGTTGACAATGAGCAGTTCTTC. J is TRBJ2-1 and V is TRBV4-3; 7 bases are a match to TRBD2. Germline loops: CDR1 LGHNA, CDR2 YSLEER. Losses at the gene ends were 3 bases for V and 5 bases for J; bases not matched to a gene: 7. This CDR3 comprises 15 residues.

The sample holds a few counts of this clonotype. J is TRBJ2-7 and V is TRBV28; 7 bases agree with TRBD1. V was pared by 8 bases and J by 2 bases, with 6 bases of the junction left unmatched. In germline, CDR1 is MDHEN, CDR2 SYDVKM. The CDR3 is 13 residues long. The CDR3 is CASGIQGPYEQYF. Here the CDR3 DNA reads TGTGCCAGCGGTATACAGGGGCCCTACGAGCAGTACTTC.

The chain couples TRBV27 to TRBJ2-7; D gene ambiguous. This CDR3 is built from 13 residues. V shed 5 bases and J shed 4 bases, with 12 bases lying between them. Germline values: CDR1 MNHEY, CDR2 SMNVEV (reference sequence). As DNA, the CDR3 is TGTGCCAGCAGTCCAAACGAAATTTACGAGCAGTACTTC. It yields the protein CASSPNEIYEQYF.

The gene calls are TRBV29-1 and TRBJ1-1, with a weak D call TRBD1 (5 bases). This CDR3 is 10 amino acids long. Trimming took 3 bases from V and 8 from J, leaving 7 bases between them. Germline V gene sequence: CDR1 SQVTM, CDR2 ANQGSEA. The CDR3, as DNA: TGCAGCGTTGAGGGGACCGAAGCTTTCTTT. As protein: CSVEGTEAFF. The full variable domain, with the rest looked up from reference TRBV29-1 and TRBJ1-1, is SAVISQKPSRDICQRGTSLTIQCQVDSQVTMMFWYRQQPGQSLTLIATANQGSEATYESGFVIDKFPISRPNLTFSTLTVSNMSPEDSSIYLCSVEGTEAFFGQGTRLTVV.

The chain couples TRBV25-1 to TRBJ2-1; 7 positions match TRBD2. Germline V lookup: CDR1 MGHDK, CDR2 SYGVNS. Trimming at V came to 0 bases and at J to 5 bases, leaving 1 base not matched to a gene. This CDR3 region has 14 residues. This CDR3 is CASSEYGTNNEQFF. The CDR3 nucleotides read TGTGCCAGCAGTGAATACGGGACTAACAATGAGCAGTTCTTC.

This clonotype was observed at least ten times. The rearrangement joins TRBV12-3 or TRBV12-4 to TRBJ2-7; 10 bases are shared with TRBD2. The V and J ends lost 3 bases and 4 bases, in that order; junction bases with no gene match: 3. The CDR3 totals 14 residues. The CDR3 DNA follows: TGTGCCAGCAGTTTTAGCGGGAGGCTTTACGAGCAGTACTTC. This translates into CASSFSGRLYEQYF.

This chain joins TRBV19 and TRBJ2-1; 13 bases match TRBD2. Germline values: CDR1 LNHDA, CDR2 SQIVND (reference sequence). With 3 bases clipped from V and 6 bases from J, the junction kept 2 bases outside the gene matches. This CDR3 spans 15 amino acids. The CDR3 region has the DNA TGTGCCAGTAGTATCGGACTAGCGGGAGTCAATGAGCAGTTCTTC. Translation gives CASSIGLAGVNEQFF.

The chain is built from TRBV7-9 and TRBJ1-5; a possible D gene is TRBD1 (6 bases). CDR3 length equals 14 residues. The V gene lost 1 base and the J gene lost 5 bases, with 9 bases spanning the gap. Germline CDR1 reads SEHNR; CDR2 reads FQNEAQ (reference sequence). The CDR3, as DNA: TGTGCCAGCAGCTTAGTCCCAGGGGATCAGCCCCAGCATTTT. Protein sequence: CASSLVPGDQPQHF.

The chain couples TRBV20-1 to TRBJ2-3, with D hard to call. CDR1 is DFQATT and CDR2 is SNEGSKA in the germline V gene (reference sequence). Trimming took 6 bases from V and 4 from J, leaving 11 bases between them. The CDR3 extends over 12 amino acids. CDR3 DNA: TGCAGTGCCCCGACCCCGGCAGATACGCAGTATTTT. Protein: CSAPTPADTQYF.

This clonotype was counted ten times or more. The V and J genes are TRBV4-3 and TRBJ2-1; D gene unclear. Per the germline V gene, CDR1 is LGHNA and CDR2 is YSLEER. The CDR3 runs 16 residues. V dropped 0 bases and J dropped 0 bases, with 9 bases sitting between them. CDR3 region: CASSQDLVSSYNEQFF. The CDR3 bases are TGCGCCAGCAGCCAAGACTTAGTTAGCTCCTACAATGAGCAGTTCTTC.

Only a few counts were recorded for this clonotype. The rearrangement uses TRBV7-8 and TRBJ2-7; 8 positions agree with TRBD1. The CDR3 is 16 residues long. Germline V lookup: CDR1 SGHVS, CDR2 FQNEAQ. J gave up 3 bases and V 1 base, and 8 bases lay outside the gene matches. The CDR3 protein is CASSLVGGQGFYEQYF. The CDR3 coding sequence is TGTGCCAGCAGCTTAGTGGGTGGACAGGGCTTCTACGAGCAGTACTTC.

The rearrangement joins TRBV28 to TRBJ1-5; D might be TRBD1 (6 bases). This CDR3 spans 15 amino acids. Germline values: CDR1 MDHEN, CDR2 SYDVKM. The V end lost 4 bases, the J end lost 6 bases, and 16 bases lay between the germline ends. The CDR3 here is CASSYEQGKGQPQHF. In DNA form, the CDR3 reads TGTGCCAGCAGTTACGAACAGGGAAAGGGTCAGCCCCAGCATTTT.

This clonotype came up a few times. The chain has TRBV6-5 and TRBJ2-1, with 11 bases matching TRBD2. After removal of 2 bases from V and 5 bases from J, the junction contained 2 bases not matched to a gene. Germline assignment: CDR1 MNHEY and CDR2 SVGAGI. This CDR3 is built from 15 residues. The CDR3 is CASSYQLAGDNEQFF. The CDR3 nucleotides read TGTGCCAGCAGTTACCAACTAGCGGGAGACAATGAGCAGTTCTTC.

The rearrangement joins TRBV20-1 to TRBJ2-3; D is perhaps TRBD2 (6 bases). This CDR3 spans 13 amino acids. V dropped 3 bases and J dropped 10 bases, with 17 bases sitting between them. CDR1 is DFQATT, CDR2 SNEGSKA, per germline (reference sequence). This chain's CDR3 is CSASSPGDLPQYF. In DNA, the CDR3 is TGCAGTGCTAGTTCTCCGGGAGACCTGCCGCAGTATTTT.

This clonotype was recorded at least ten times. The rearrangement uses TRBV5-1 and TRBJ2-5; TRBD2 agrees at 8 bases. CDR1 SGHRS and CDR2 YFSETQ come from the germline V gene. J lost 1 base, V lost 0 bases, and 2 bases had no gene match. This CDR3 is built from 15 residues. CDR3 nucleotides: TGCGCCAGCAGCTTGGGCGGGGGGACCCAAGAGACCCAGTACTTC. Translating it yields CASSLGGGTQETQYF.

This clonotype was counted between two and nine times. CDR3 loop: CSAGLADGETQYF. As DNA, the CDR3 is TGCAGTGCGGGACTAGCGGACGGAGAGACCCAGTACTTC. The chain couples TRBV20-1 to TRBJ2-5, with 11 bases lining up with TRBD2. V gave up 6 bases and J gave up 4 bases; unmatched junction bases: 4. The length of the CDR3 is 13 residues. Germline lookup yields CDR1 DFQATT and CDR2 SNEGSKA (reference sequence).

The gene calls are TRBV7-9 and TRBJ2-7, with 10 bases fitting TRBD2. V shed 5 bases, J shed 2 bases, and the junction held 12 bases outside the gene matches. Germline V lookup: CDR1 SEHNR, CDR2 FQNEAQ (reference sequence). This CDR3 comprises 17 residues. CDR3 DNA sequence: TGTGCCAGCAGCCCAGGACTAGCGGAGGCCCATCCCTACGAGCAGTACTTC. This translates into CASSPGLAEAHPYEQYF. The complete variable domain, with remaining parts taken from reference TRBV7-9 and TRBJ2-7, reads DTGVSQNPRHKITKRGQNVTFRCDPISEHNRLYWYRQTLGQGPEFLTYFQNEAQLEKSRLLSDRFSAERPKGSFSTLEIQRTEQGDSAMYLCASSPGLAEAHPYEQYFGPGTRLTVT.

This clonotype was detected only a few times. This chain joins TRBV10-2 and TRBJ2-7; tentative D call: TRBD2 (5 bases). The CDR3 covers 12 residues. Trimming shortened V by 6 bases and J by 3 bases, and 9 bases separated the two germline ends. CDR1 WSHSY and CDR2 SAAADI come from the germline V gene. The CDR3: CASRDSLYEQYF. CDR3 sequence (DNA): TGCGCCAGCAGGGACTCACTCTACGAGCAGTACTTC.